These T cell receptor beta chains were read from a single sample in a study of CXCR3 chemokines and chemotherapy response in bladder cancer. MiXCR, run by TCRdb on the PCR reads, gives a single entry per CDR3 protein. The sample has 8,000 to 10,000 distinct CDR3 sequences, under 30% seen once. This material was acquired from a patient whose treatment included neoadjuvant chemotherapy. These receptors came from a human donor with bladder cancer that did not respond to neoadjuvant chemotherapy. Both conserved end residues are part of each CDR3. A D gene is named only where the DNA matches it firmly. Where a row states a size, it is once, few, many or the class of an expanded clone; other rows omit it.

D	V	J	size	DNA	CDR3
.	TRBV19	TRBJ1-1	medium-sized	TGTGCCAGTAGTATAGCTGGCAGTTTAGTGAACACTGAAGCTTTCTTT	CASSIAGSLVNTEAFF
TRBD2	TRBV29-1	TRBJ2-7	many	TGCAGCGTTATGCGGGGGAGCGGGGCCTACGAGCAGTACTTC	CSVMRGSGAYEQYF
.	TRBV29-1	TRBJ2-3	many	TGCAGCGTTGCTCTTATTTTAGGGGATACGCAGTATTTT	CSVALILGDTQYF
TRBD2	TRBV9	TRBJ2-1	many	TGTGCCAGCAGCGTAGCCCTAGCGGGGGCTAATGAGCAGTTCTTC	CASSVALAGANEQFF
.	TRBV15	TRBJ2-2	many	TGTGCCACCAGCATGGGGACCGGGGAGCTGTTTTTT	CATSMGTGELFF
.	TRBV6-2/TRBV6-3	TRBJ1-2	.	TGTGCCAGCCGCTACACCGGGACAACCCTTAACTATGGCTACACCTTC	CASRYTGTTLNYGYTF
.	TRBV27	TRBJ2-3	many	TGTGCCAGCAGTCCGGGGGGCGTGCGGAGAGATACGCAGTATTTT	CASSPGGVRRDTQYF
.	TRBV27	TRBJ2-1	many	TGTGCCAGCAGTTTTTGGGTAGACAGTACTGAGCAGTTCTTC	CASSFWVDSTEQFF
.	TRBV6-1	TRBJ1-5	medium-sized	TGTGCCAGTAGGGGGAGCAATCAGCCCCAGCATTTT	CASRGSNQPQHF
TRBD2	TRBV18	TRBJ2-7	.	TGTGCCAGCTCACCGGCGGGGGGAGGCTACGAGCAGTACTTC	CASSPAGGGYEQYF
TRBD1	TRBV20-1	TRBJ1-2	many	TGCAGTGCTAACCCGGGACAGGGGTTGAGTGGCTACACCTTC	CSANPGQGLSGYTF
.	TRBV12-3/TRBV12-4	TRBJ2-7	many	TGTGCCAGCAGTTTAGGCGGCTCCTACGAGCAGTACTTC	CASSLGGSYEQYF
.	TRBV6-2/TRBV6-3	TRBJ1-5	many	TGTGCCAGCAGGCCACCGGGACCGGGCAATCAGCCCCAGCATTTT	CASRPPGPGNQPQHF
.	TRBV6-2/TRBV6-3	TRBJ1-2	medium-sized	TGTGCCAGCAGTTCCAATCAGGGTCATGGCTACACCTTC	CASSSNQGHGYTF
.	TRBV12-3/TRBV12-4	TRBJ1-2	many	TGTGCCAGCAGTTTAGCCCCCTGGAGGGGGGGAGACACCTTC	CASSLAPWRGGDTF
.	TRBV11-2	TRBJ2-2	many	TGTGCCAGCAGCTCACTACTGGGTTTT	CASSSLLGF
.	TRBV20-1	TRBJ1-1	many	TGCAGTGCTAGACAACGGACAGATTTTACTGAAGCTTTCTTT	CSARQRTDFTEAFF
.	TRBV18	TRBJ2-7	many	TGTGCCAGCTCACCAGCAGGAGGGTACGAGCAGTACTTC	CASSPAGGYEQYF
TRBD2	TRBV30	TRBJ2-3	medium-sized	TGTGCCTGGAGTGCCGGGGGGGGATTAGATACGCAGTATTTT	CAWSAGGGLDTQYF
.	TRBV6-2/TRBV6-3	TRBJ2-3	.	TGTGCCAGCAGCCGATCCCCCGACAGGACCACAGATACGCAGTATTTT	CASSRSPDRTTDTQYF
TRBD1	TRBV28	TRBJ2-1	many	TGTGCCAGCACTATCCGGGACAGGGTTTTTGAGCAGTTCTTC	CASTIRDRVFEQFF
.	TRBV7-9	TRBJ1-1	many	TGTGCCAGCAGCTGGTCGGGCGCAGAGAGGGCTGAAGCTTTCTTT	CASSWSGAERAEAFF
.	TRBV29-1	TRBJ1-1	medium-sized	TGCAGCATTCTAACCGGGGGCACTGAAGCTTTCTTT	CSILTGGTEAFF
TRBD2	TRBV6-2/TRBV6-3	TRBJ2-3	medium-sized	TGTGCCACTAGAAGGCTAGCGGGCACAGATACGCAGTATTTT	CATRRLAGTDTQYF
.	TRBV18	TRBJ1-5	many	TGTGCCAGCTCCACCGGCAATCAGCCCCAGCATTTT	CASSTGNQPQHF
TRBD1	TRBV18	TRBJ2-5	many	TGTGCCAGCTCACCAGGGACAGATGAGACCCAGTACTTC	CASSPGTDETQYF
TRBD1	TRBV28	TRBJ1-1	many	TGTGCCAGCAGCCTACTAGGGACAGGGAGCACTGAAGCTTTCTTT	CASSLLGTGSTEAFF
.	TRBV6-2/TRBV6-3	TRBJ1-5	medium-sized	TGTGCCAGCAGGTCGGGGAAGGGCAATCAGCCCCAGCATTTT	CASRSGKGNQPQHF
.	TRBV20-1	TRBJ1-1	many	TGCAGTGTTAATATGGAGGGAATGAACACTGAAGCTTTCTTT	CSVNMEGMNTEAFF
.	TRBV30	TRBJ1-1	many	TGTGCCTGGAGGCTGGCGGAGGCAATTCCTGGGAACACTGAAGCTTTCTTT	CAWRLAEAIPGNTEAFF
.	TRBV6-6	TRBJ2-7	medium-sized	TGTGCCAGCAGTTACGTCGCCGGTAGCTCCTACGAGCAGTACTTC	CASSYVAGSSYEQYF
.	TRBV5-6	TRBJ1-6	medium-sized	TGTGCCAGCAGCTATCCGGGCCATAATTCACCCCTCCACTTT	CASSYPGHNSPLHF
.	TRBV7-9	TRBJ1-5	many	TGTGCCAGCAGTCAGGGCCCGAATCAGCCCCAGCATTTT	CASSQGPNQPQHF
.	TRBV15	TRBJ2-5	many	TGTGCCACCAGCAGAGATCTCGGCCAAGAGACCCAGTACTTC	CATSRDLGQETQYF
.	TRBV6-2/TRBV6-3	TRBJ2-3	large	TGTGCCAGCAGTCGGAGCACCATGACAGACACAGATACGCAGTATTTT	CASSRSTMTDTDTQYF
.	TRBV25-1	TRBJ2-6	many	TGTGCCAGCGGGGGGCAGGGGGGAATCTCTGGGGCCAACGTCCTGACTTTC	CASGGQGGISGANVLTF
TRBD1	TRBV20-1	TRBJ2-3	many	TGCAGTGCAGAGAAGGGACAGTCTCACACAGATACGCAGTATTTT	CSAEKGQSHTDTQYF
.	TRBV12-3/TRBV12-4	TRBJ1-5	many	TGTGCCAGCAGCCGCTTGGATAGCAATCAGCCCCAGCATTTT	CASSRLDSNQPQHF
.	TRBV11-2	TRBJ1-5	few	TGTGCCAGCAGCTTAGGGAAGGGGCAGCCCCAGCATTTT	CASSLGKGQPQHF
.	TRBV5-4	TRBJ2-7	many	TGTGCCTGGACGGGACTCTCCTACGAGCAGTACTTC	CAWTGLSYEQYF
.	TRBV6-1	TRBJ2-3	.	.	CASSPGQGSGYTFGSGTTDTQYF
.	TRBV20-1	TRBJ1-4	many	TGCAGTGCTAGAACCCCCGGGATGTTTAATGAAAAACTGTTTTTT	CSARTPGMFNEKLFF
TRBD2	TRBV30	TRBJ2-3	many	TGTGCCTGGAGTGTGGGCGGGGGGGCCGGAGATACGCAGTATTTT	CAWSVGGGAGDTQYF
TRBD1	TRBV15	TRBJ2-7	many	TGTGCCACCAGCAGAGATCGCTCCGAACCGGGACAGGTTATCTCCTACGAGCAGTACTTC	CATSRDRSEPGQVISYEQYF
TRBD1	TRBV5-6	TRBJ2-7	many	TGTGCCAGCAGCTATACGGGACAGGGATCAGGCGAGCAGTACTTC	CASSYTGQGSGEQYF
TRBD2	TRBV9	TRBJ2-3	.	TGTGCCAGCAGCGTAGGGGCGGGGGTCCGGGGAGATACGCAGTATTTT	CASSVGAGVRGDTQYF
TRBD1	TRBV20-1	TRBJ1-4	.	TGCAGTGCAGTCCGGGACAGGGTTAATGAAAAACTGTTTTTT	CSAVRDRVNEKLFF
.	TRBV6-1	TRBJ1-1	.	TGTGCCAGCAAGGGAGGGGAGGAGGGGCCCGCGAGCACTGAAGCTTTCTTT	CASKGGEEGPASTEAFF
.	TRBV6-6	TRBJ2-5	medium-sized	TGTGCCAGCAGTTACTCGCAGGGCGCAAAGACCCAGTACTTC	CASSYSQGAKTQYF
.	TRBV18	TRBJ2-3	many	TGTGCCAGCTCACGGGACGGTGCGGGGGCCACAGATACGCAGTATTTT	CASSRDGAGATDTQYF
.	TRBV5-6	TRBJ1-1	medium-sized	TGTGCCAGCAGCTTTTCCCTTTCAGGGAAGGACACTGAAGCTTTCTTT	CASSFSLSGKDTEAFF
.	TRBV28	TRBJ1-1	many	TGTGCCACCATCTCTGGTTCCATGAACACTGAAGCTTTCTTT	CATISGSMNTEAFF
.	TRBV7-2	TRBJ2-7	medium-sized	TGTGCCAGCAGCCGAGCCTACGAGCAGTACTTC	CASSRAYEQYF